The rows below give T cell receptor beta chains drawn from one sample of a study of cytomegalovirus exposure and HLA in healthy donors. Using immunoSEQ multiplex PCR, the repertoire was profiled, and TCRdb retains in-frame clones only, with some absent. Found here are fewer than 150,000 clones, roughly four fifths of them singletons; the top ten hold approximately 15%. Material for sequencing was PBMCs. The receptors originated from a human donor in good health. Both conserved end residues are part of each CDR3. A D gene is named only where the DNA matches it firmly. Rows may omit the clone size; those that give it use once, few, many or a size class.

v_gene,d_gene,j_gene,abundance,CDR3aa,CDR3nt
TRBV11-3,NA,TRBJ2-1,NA,CASSLVGEESFF,TGTGCCAGCAGCTTAGTGGGAGAAGAGTCGTTCTTC
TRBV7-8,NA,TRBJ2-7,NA,CASTPEQNYEQYF,TGTGCCAGCACCCCGGAACAGAACTACGAGCAGTACTTC
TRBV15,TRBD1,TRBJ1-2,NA,CATSRAQTGSGYTF,TGTGCCACCAGCAGAGCCCAGACAGGGTCTGGCTACACCTTC
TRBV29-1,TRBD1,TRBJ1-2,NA,CSVGDRATYGYTF,TGCAGCGTTGGGGACAGGGCGACCTATGGCTACACCTTC
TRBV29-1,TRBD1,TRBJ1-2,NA,CSVEPRQGNYGYTF,TGCAGCGTTGAACCGCGACAGGGGAACTATGGCTACACCTTC
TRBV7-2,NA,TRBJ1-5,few,CASSPGGGVLQPQHF,TGTGCCAGCAGCCCTGGAGGCGGCGTGTTGCAGCCCCAGCATTTT
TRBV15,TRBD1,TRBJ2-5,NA,CATSTGLAPNRGAETQYF,TGTGCCACCAGCACCGGATTGGCACCGAACAGGGGGGCAGAGACCCAGTACTTC
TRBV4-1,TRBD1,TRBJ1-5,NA,CASSFGRGLLNQPQHF,TGCGCCAGCAGCTTCGGCAGGGGGCTTCTCAATCAGCCCCAGCATTTT
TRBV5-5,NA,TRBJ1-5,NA,CASSFRGGQPQHF,TGTGCCAGCAGCTTTAGGGGCGGTCAGCCCCAGCATTTT
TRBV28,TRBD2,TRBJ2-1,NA,CASSSPFASGVSYNEQFF,TGTGCCAGCAGTTCTCCCTTTGCTAGCGGGGTTTCCTACAATGAGCAGTTCTTC
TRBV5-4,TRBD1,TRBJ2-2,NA,CASSLAGGGGELFF,TGTGCCAGCAGCTTGGCAGGGGGTGGAGGGGAGCTGTTTTTT
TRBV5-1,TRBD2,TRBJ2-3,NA,CASSRVGGKTSTDTQYF,TGCGCCAGCAGCCGGGTCGGGGGGAAGACAAGCACAGATACGCAGTATTTT
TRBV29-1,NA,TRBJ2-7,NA,CSVDRDNSYEQYF,TGCAGCGTAGACCGGGACAACTCCTACGAGCAGTACTTC
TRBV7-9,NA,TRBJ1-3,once,CASSLSVWGTGNTIYF,TGTGCCAGCAGCTTATCTGTTTGGGGCACTGGAAACACCATATATTTT
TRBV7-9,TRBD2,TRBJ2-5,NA,CASSLAGGTRETQYF,TGTGCCAGCAGCTTAGCGGGGGGGACCCGGGAGACCCAGTACTTC
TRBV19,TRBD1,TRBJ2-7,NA,CASRTGGLSYEQYF,TGTGCCAGTAGGACAGGGGGATTATCCTACGAGCAGTACTTC
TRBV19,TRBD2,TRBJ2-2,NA,CASSIDLLGGFTGELFF,TGTGCCAGTAGTATAGACCTCCTCGGGGGGTTCACCGGGGAGCTGTTTTTT
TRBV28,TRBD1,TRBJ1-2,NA,CASSSNGQGFSYGYTF,TGTGCCAGCAGTTCCAACGGACAGGGTTTTAGCTATGGCTACACCTTC
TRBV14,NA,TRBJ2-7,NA,CASSQGRGSDEQYF,TGTGCCAGCAGCCAAGGTCGAGGGAGTGACGAGCAGTACTTC
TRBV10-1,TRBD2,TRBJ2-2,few,CASSSGSNSGELFF,TGCGCCAGCAGTAGCGGGAGTAATTCCGGGGAGCTGTTTTTT
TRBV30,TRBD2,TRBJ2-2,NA,CAGLSGGPSGELFF,TGTGCCGGGTTGTCGGGAGGGCCGAGCGGGGAGCTGTTTTTT
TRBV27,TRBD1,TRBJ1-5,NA,CAIGGQSNQPQHF,TGTGCCATCGGGGGACAGTCAAATCAGCCCCAGCATTTT
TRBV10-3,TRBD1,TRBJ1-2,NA,CAISVETGLVNYGYTF,TGTGCCATCAGTGTCGAGACAGGGTTGGTGAACTATGGCTACACCTTC
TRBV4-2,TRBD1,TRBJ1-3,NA,CASSQDWGQGAVGNTIYF,TGTGCCAGCAGCCAAGATTGGGGCCAGGGGGCAGTTGGAAACACCATATATTTT
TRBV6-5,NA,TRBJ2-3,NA,CASSYSEQGTDTQYF,TGTGCCAGCAGTTACTCGGAACAGGGCACAGATACGCAGTATTTT
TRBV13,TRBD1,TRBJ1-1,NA,CASSPRTGPEAFF,TGTGCCAGCAGCCCCAGGACAGGTCCTGAAGCTTTCTTT
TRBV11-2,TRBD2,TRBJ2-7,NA,CASSLKAGRNEQYF,TGTGCCAGCAGCTTAAAAGCGGGAAGAAACGAGCAGTACTTC
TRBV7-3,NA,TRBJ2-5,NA,CASSLTGGETQYF,TGTGCCAGCAGCTTAACAGGAGGGGAGACCCAGTACTTC
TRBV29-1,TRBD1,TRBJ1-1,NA,CSVHRGVSTEAFF,TGCAGCGTTCACAGGGGTGTAAGCACTGAAGCTTTCTTT
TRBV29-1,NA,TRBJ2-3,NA,CSVEGGEELGADTQYF,TGCAGCGTTGAAGGGGGGGAGGAATTAGGCGCAGATACGCAGTATTTT
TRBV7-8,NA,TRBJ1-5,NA,CASTTGPQHF,TGTGCCAGCACCACTGGGCCCCAGCATTTT
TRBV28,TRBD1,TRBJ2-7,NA,CASRRDSSYEQYF,TGTGCCAGCAGACGGGACAGCTCCTACGAGCAGTACTTC
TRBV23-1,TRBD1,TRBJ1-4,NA,CASSHPWDRGIEKLFF,TGCGCCAGCAGTCACCCGTGGGACAGGGGTATCGAAAAACTGTTTTTT
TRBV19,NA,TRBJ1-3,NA,CASTTTGYSGNTIYF,TGTGCCAGTACCACCACAGGCTACTCTGGAAACACCATATATTTT
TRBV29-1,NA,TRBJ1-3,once,CSVAGGGFSGNTIYF,TGCAGCGTTGCCGGGGGGGGGTTTTCTGGAAACACCATATATTTT
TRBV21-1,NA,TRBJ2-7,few,CAEKIPGNEQYF,TGTGCCGAAAAGATCCCAGGCAACGAGCAGTACTTC
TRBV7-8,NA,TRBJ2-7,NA,CASSPGSLTYEQYF,TGTGCCAGCAGCCCCGGGTCGTTGACCTACGAGCAGTACTTC